This TCR beta chain was sequenced in a study of radiotherapy plus CTLA-4 blockade in lung cancer. Study findings and constraints: In blood, after radiotherapy plus ipilimumab, tumor-derived TCR clones expanded.

Comments on this clone: Its antigen is not known. An end of the junction differs from the germline gene, which may be a read error.

The study gave focal radiation plus ipilimumab CTLA-4 blockade to patients with chemo-refractory metastatic non-small-cell lung cancer. The repertoire was sequenced with immunoSEQ multiplex PCR; TCRdb's copy has only in-frame clones and lacks some. The sample lists approximately 65,000 clones; 70% to 85% were seen once. Germline V gene data show CDR1 as SSHAT and CDR2 as FNYEAQ (reference sequence). The CDR3 has 12 amino acids. Sequenced here: peripheral blood, sampled from a patient treated with radiotherapy plus ipilimumab. This chain joins TRBV7-7 and TRBJ2-5; D uncertain. The receptor was isolated from a human donor with non-small cell lung cancer who had a complete response to radiotherapy plus ipilimumab. CDR3 sequence: CASSLPLGTQYF. The CDR3 nucleotides are TGTGCTAGCAGCTTACCCCTCGGGACCCAGTACTTC.